This T cell receptor beta chain was obtained from a study of shared clonotypes between healthy human individuals. Study conclusions and caveats: Relative to clonotypes present in all four donors, those not shared had lower generation probabilities.

Naive CD45RA+ and memory CD45RA-negative subsets were split from CD4+ cells. The CDR3 is 16 residues long. Germline V gene sequence: CDR1 SGHTA, CDR2 FQGNSA. J lost 8 bases, V lost 1 base, and 7 bases had no gene match. Here immunoSEQ multiplex PCR was the method, and the copy in TCRdb shows in-frame clones only, minus some. Among around 1.5 million clones listed, 98% were seen once. On this clone: Its antigen is currently unknown.

Sequenced sample: naive CD4+ T cells sorted from blood. Documented subset: CD45RA+ positively selected. This TCR came from a man aged 25 to 40 in good health. The chain combines TRBV7-2 with TRBJ2-2; 10 nucleotides align to TRBD2. CDR3 region: CASSLGELAGVGELFF. The DNA of the CDR3 is TGTGCCAGCAGCTTAGGGGAGCTAGCGGGAGTTGGGGAGCTGTTTTTT.